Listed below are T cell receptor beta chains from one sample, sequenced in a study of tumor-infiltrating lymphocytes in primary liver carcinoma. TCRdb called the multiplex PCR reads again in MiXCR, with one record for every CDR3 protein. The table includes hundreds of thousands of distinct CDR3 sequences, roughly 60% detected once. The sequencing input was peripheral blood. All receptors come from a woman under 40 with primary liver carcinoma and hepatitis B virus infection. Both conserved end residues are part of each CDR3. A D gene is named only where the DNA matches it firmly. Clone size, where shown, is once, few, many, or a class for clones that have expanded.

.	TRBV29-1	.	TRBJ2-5	CSSGPVLEAQYF	TGCAGCTCCGGGCCTGTCCTAGAGGCCCAGTACTTC
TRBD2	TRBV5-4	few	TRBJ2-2	CASSDGPGGFGGELFF	TGTGCCAGCAGCGATGGGCCGGGAGGTTTTGGCGGGGAGCTGTTTTTT
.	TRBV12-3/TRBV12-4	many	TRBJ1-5	CASSQNRKNNQPQHF	TGTGCCAGCAGCCAAAACCGGAAAAACAATCAGCCCCAGCATTTT
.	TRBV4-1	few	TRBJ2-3	CASSQGAKGRSTDTQYF	TGCGCCAGCAGCCAAGGAGCCAAGGGGCGAAGCACAGATACGCAGTATTTT
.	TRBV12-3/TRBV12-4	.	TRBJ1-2	CASRGSPPDRGGYTF	TGTGCCAGCAGGGGTAGTCCGCCGGACCGTGGTGGCTACACCTTC
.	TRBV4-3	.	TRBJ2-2	CASSQESSRSGELFF	TGCGCCAGCAGCCAAGAATCTAGCAGGAGTGGGGAACTGTTTTTT
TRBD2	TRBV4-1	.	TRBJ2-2	CASREYLGLGTRELFF	TGCGCCAGCAGGGAGTACTTGGGACTAGGAACCAGGGAGCTGTTTTTT
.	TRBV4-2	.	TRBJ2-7	CASSPDGQSSEQCF	TGTGCCAGCAGCCCTGACGGACAGTCAAGCGAGCAGTGCTTC
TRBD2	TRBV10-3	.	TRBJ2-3	CAMTSGPGTDTQYF	TGTGCCATGACTAGCGGCCCAGGGACAGATACGCAGTATTTT
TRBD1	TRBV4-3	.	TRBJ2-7	CASSQEDSPDRAYEQYF	TGCGCCAGCAGCCAAGAGGATTCTCCGGACAGGGCCTACGAGCAGTACTTC
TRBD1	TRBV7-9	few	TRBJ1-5	CASSRDREGNQPQHF	TGTGCCAGCAGCCGAGACAGGGAGGGCAATCAGCCCCAGCATTTT
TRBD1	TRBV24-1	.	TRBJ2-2	CATSVTGVNTGELFF	TGTGCCACCAGTGTTACAGGGGTTAACACCGGGGAGCTGTTTTTT
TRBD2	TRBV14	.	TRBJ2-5	CASSLQRDQETQHF	TGCGCCAGCAGCCTACAGCGGGACCAAGAGACCCAGCACTTC
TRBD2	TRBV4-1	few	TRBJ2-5	CASSQDKAGVTGETQYF	TGCGCCAGCAGCCAAGATAAAGCGGGAGTCACCGGGGAGACCCAGTACTTC
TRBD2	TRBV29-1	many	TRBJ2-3	CSVDASGSDTQYF	TGCAGCGTTGACGCTAGCGGGTCAGATACGCAGTATTTT
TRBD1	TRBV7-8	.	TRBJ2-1	CASSHGQGNNEHFF	TGTGCCAGCAGCCACGGACAGGGGAACAATGAGCACTTCTTC
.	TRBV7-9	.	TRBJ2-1	CAEGQMRNEQFF	TGTGCTGAGGGCCAAATGCGCAATGAGCAGTTCTTC
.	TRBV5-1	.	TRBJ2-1	CASSLIVQGAYNEQFF	TGCGCCAGCAGCTTGATTGTTCAGGGCGCCTACAATGAGCAGTTCTTC
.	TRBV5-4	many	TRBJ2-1	CASSQGGNEQFF	TGTGCCAGCAGCCAGGGGGGGAATGAGCAGTTCTTC
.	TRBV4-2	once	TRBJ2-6	CASSQGMITASSGANVLTF	TGTGCCAGCAGCCAAGGTATGATAACAGCTAGCTCCGGGGCCAACGTCCTGACTTTC
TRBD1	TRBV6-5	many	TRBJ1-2	CASSPQGDYGYTF	TGTGCCAGCAGTCCACAGGGGGACTATGGCTACACCTTC
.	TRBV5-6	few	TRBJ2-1	CASSLTGFPEQFF	TGTGCCAGCAGCTTGACGGGCTTCCCTGAGCAGTTCTTC
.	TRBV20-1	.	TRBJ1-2	CSARGHHTLANYGYTF	TGCAGTGCTAGAGGACACCACACACTAGCTAACTATGGCTACACCTTC
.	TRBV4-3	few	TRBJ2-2	CASSRRVGNTGELFF	TGCGCCAGCAGCCGACGAGTGGGGAACACCGGGGAGCTGTTTTTT
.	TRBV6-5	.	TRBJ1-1	CASSYGGGRPNTEAFF	TGTGCCAGCAGTTACGGAGGCGGCCGACCGAACACTGAAGCTTTCTTT
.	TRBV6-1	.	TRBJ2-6	CASSEDETVAGANVLAF	TGTGCCAGCAGTGAAGATGAGACAGTGGCTGGGGCCAACGTCCTGGCTTTC
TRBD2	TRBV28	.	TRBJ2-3	CASSLSPQGLAGEGNTQYF	TGTGCCAGCAGTTTATCTCCTCAGGGACTAGCGGGAGAGGGGAATACGCAGTATTTT
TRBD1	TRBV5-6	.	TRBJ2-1	CASSLGQGAYNEQFF	TGTGCCAGCAGCTTGGGACAGGGGGCATACAATGAGCAGTTCTTC
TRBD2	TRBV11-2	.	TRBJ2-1	CASSLVTASGRGEWFF	TGTGCCAGCAGCTTAGTGACCGCTAGCGGGAGGGGTGAGTGGTTCTTC
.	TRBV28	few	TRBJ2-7	CASSILQGDYEQYF	TGTGCCAGCAGCATCCTACAGGGAGACTACGAGCAGTACTTC
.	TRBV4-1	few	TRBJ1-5	CASSQVRQPNQPQHF	TGCGCCAGCAGCCAAGTGCGACAGCCTAATCAGCCCCAGCATTTT
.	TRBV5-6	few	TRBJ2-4	CASSPGSDLQGTKNIQYF	TGTGCCAGCAGCCCCGGGTCCGACCTGCAGGGAACCAAAAACATTCAGTACTTC
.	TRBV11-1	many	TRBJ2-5	CASSSDPYPQETQYF	TGTGCCAGCAGCTCGGACCCTTACCCCCAAGAGACCCAGTACTTC
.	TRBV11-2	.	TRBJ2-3	CANSFRPGDSFLVSSTDTQYF	TGTGCTAACAGCTTCCGCCCGGGAGACTCTTTTCTGGTGTCTAGCACAGATACGCAGTATTTT
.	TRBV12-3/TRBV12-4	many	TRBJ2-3	CASSLDGGIGDTQYF	TGTGCCAGCAGTTTAGATGGCGGGATCGGAGATACGCAGTATTTT
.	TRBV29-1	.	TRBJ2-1	CSVEGSISYEQFF	TGCAGCGTTGAAGGCAGTATCTCCTATGAGCAGTTCTTC
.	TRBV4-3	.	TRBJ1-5	CASSQDPSNQPQHF	TGCGCCAGCAGCCAAGATCCCAGCAATCAGCCCCAGCATTTT
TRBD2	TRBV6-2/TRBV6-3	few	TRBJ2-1	CASSSLLAAPGNEQFF	TGTGCCAGCAGTTCTCTACTAGCGGCCCCGGGGAATGAGCAGTTCTTC
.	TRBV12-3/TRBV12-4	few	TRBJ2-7	CASSPFQSVGEQYF	TGTGCCAGCAGCCCCTTTCAATCCGTCGGCGAGCAGTACTTC
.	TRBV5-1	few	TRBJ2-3	CASSWVGGADTQYF	TGCGCCAGCAGCTGGGTAGGGGGTGCAGATACGCAGTATTTT
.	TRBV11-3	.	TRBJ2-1	CASTLDRVRQFF	TGTGCCAGCACCTTAGATCGGGTGAGACAGTTCTTC
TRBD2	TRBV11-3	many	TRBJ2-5	CASSLETSRKTQYF	TGTGCCAGCAGCTTGGAGACTAGCCGGAAGACCCAGTACTTC
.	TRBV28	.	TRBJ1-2	CASSYRAVGFTNYGYTF	TGTGCCAGCAGCTATCGGGCAGTCGGGTTTACTAACTATGGCTACACCTTC